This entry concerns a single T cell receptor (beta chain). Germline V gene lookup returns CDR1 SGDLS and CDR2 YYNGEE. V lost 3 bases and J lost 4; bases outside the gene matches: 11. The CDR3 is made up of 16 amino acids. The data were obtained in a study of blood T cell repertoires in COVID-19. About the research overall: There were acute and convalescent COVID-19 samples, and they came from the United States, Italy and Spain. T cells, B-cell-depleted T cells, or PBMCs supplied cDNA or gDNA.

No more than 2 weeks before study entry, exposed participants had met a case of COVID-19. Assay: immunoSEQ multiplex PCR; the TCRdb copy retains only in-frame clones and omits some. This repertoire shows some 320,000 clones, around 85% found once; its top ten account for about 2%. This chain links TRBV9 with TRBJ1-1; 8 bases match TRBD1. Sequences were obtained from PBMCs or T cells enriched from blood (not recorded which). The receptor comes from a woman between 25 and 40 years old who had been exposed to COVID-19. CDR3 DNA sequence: TGTGCCAGCAGCGCTGGACAGGGAGTACTAGGCACTGAAGCTTTCTTT. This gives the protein CASSAGQGVLGTEAFF.